Listed below are T cell receptor beta chains from one sample, sequenced in a study of blood T cell repertoires in COVID-19. Produced via immunoSEQ multiplex PCR; TCRdb's table is partial and in-frame only. The sample includes approximately 350,000 clones, about 88% seen only once; the top ten take about 7%. The specimen sequenced was peripheral blood. The receptors originated from a woman between 65 and 79 years old with COVID-19, enrolled during active disease. Each CDR3 is given with its conserved first and last residue. The D gene is left open where the match is weak. Some rows mark clone size as missing; the rest say once, few, many or name a class of expanded clone.

>15|TRBJ1-4|TRBV27|few|-
CASSLSWATNEKLFF
TGTGCCAGCAGTTTATCATGGGCTACTAATGAAAAACTGTTTTTT
>16|TRBJ1-3|TRBV27|-|-
CASSLSGPKAGNTIYF
TGTGCCAGCAGTTTATCGGGGCCGAAGGCTGGAAACACCATATATTTT
>12|TRBJ1-2|TRBV14|-|-
CATTAAGYGYTF
TGTGCCACCACCGCGGCAGGGTATGGCTACACCTTC
>14|TRBJ2-2|TRBV10-1|-|TRBD2
CASSELAGSGELFF
TGCGCCAGCAGTGAACTAGCGGGGTCCGGGGAGCTGTTTTTT
>14|TRBJ2-3|TRBV30|-|-
CAWSVGGGTDTQYF
TGTGCCTGGAGTGTAGGGGGGGGCACAGATACGCAGTATTTT
>13|TRBJ2-7|TRBV7-2|-|TRBD1
CASSITGEYEQYF
TGTGCCAGCAGCATCACAGGGGAGTACGAGCAGTACTTC
>15|TRBJ2-3|TRBV5-1|-|TRBD2
CASSLVAGGGDTQYF
TGCGCCAGCAGCTTGGTGGCGGGGGGTGGAGATACGCAGTATTTT
>11|TRBJ2-5|TRBV12-3/TRBV12-4|-|-
CASRRRETQYF
TGTGCCAGCAGAAGGAGGGAGACCCAGTACTTC
>15|TRBJ1-2|TRBV24-1|-|TRBD1
CATSATDRDRYGYTF
TGTGCCACCAGTGCCACGGACAGGGATAGGTATGGCTACACCTTC
>13|TRBJ2-5|TRBV10-3|few|-
CAISGASAETQYF
TGTGCCATCAGTGGGGCTAGCGCGGAGACCCAGTACTTC
>15|TRBJ2-1|TRBV7-2|-|TRBD1
CASSLQGAANNEQFF
TGTGCCAGCAGCTTACAGGGGGCGGCCAACAATGAGCAGTTCTTC
>15|TRBJ2-3|TRBV18|-|TRBD1
CASSPTQGRADTQYF
TGTGCCAGCTCACCTACACAGGGGCGAGCAGATACGCAGTATTTT
>11|TRBJ1-1|TRBV5-1|-|-
CASRQNTEAFF
TGCGCCAGCCGACAGAACACTGAAGCTTTCTTT
>14|TRBJ2-3|TRBV7-2|-|-
CASSLYGFTDTQYF
TGTGCCAGCAGCTTATATGGCTTCACAGATACGCAGTATTTT
>15|TRBJ1-2|TRBV30|-|TRBD1
CAWSATGLYRDGYTF
TGTGCCTGGAGTGCGACAGGGCTCTATCGGGATGGCTACACCTTC
>14|TRBJ1-2|TRBV19|-|-
CASTLGLANYGYTF
TGTGCCAGTACCCTGGGCCTTGCTAACTATGGCTACACCTTC
>14|TRBJ1-1|TRBV5-1|-|-
CASSFVTANTEAFF
TGCGCCAGCAGCTTTGTGACAGCGAACACTGAAGCTTTCTTT
>14|TRBJ1-2|TRBV19|-|TRBD1
CASSIGGGGGGYTF
TGTGCCAGTAGTATAGGCGGAGGGGGCGGCGGCTACACCTTC
>15|TRBJ2-1|TRBV12-5|few|TRBD1
CASGTPGQGSSEQFF
TGTGCTAGTGGTACTCCGGGACAGGGGTCGAGCGAGCAGTTCTTC
>13|TRBJ1-1|TRBV5-1|-|TRBD1
CASSAGQGTEAFF
TGCGCCAGCAGCGCGGGACAGGGCACTGAAGCTTTCTTT
>16|TRBJ2-3|TRBV28|-|-
CASSSPVGGQADTQYF
TGTGCCAGCAGTTCCCCCGTCGGGGGGCAGGCAGATACGCAGTATTTT
>14|TRBJ1-2|TRBV19|-|-
CASSINSGLYGYTF
TGTGCCAGTAGTATTAACAGTGGGCTCTATGGCTACACCTTC
>13|TRBJ2-7|TRBV6-2/TRBV6-3|-|-
CASSLGESYEQYF
TGTGCCAGCAGCCTCGGAGAATCCTACGAGCAGTACTTC
>12|TRBJ1-5|TRBV7-3|-|-
CASSEQGQPQHF
TGTGCCAGCAGCGAACAGGGTCAGCCCCAGCATTTT
>14|TRBJ2-1|TRBV6-6|-|TRBD1
CASTEGTGKNEQFF
TGTGCCAGCACCGAAGGGACAGGGAAGAATGAGCAGTTCTTC
>14|TRBJ2-7|TRBV27|-|-
CASSSGPQGGEQYF
TGTGCCAGCAGTTCGGGCCCTCAGGGTGGCGAGCAGTACTTC
>12|TRBJ1-2|TRBV19|once|-
CATGNFNYGYTF
TGTGCTACGGGGAACTTCAACTATGGCTACACCTTC
>13|TRBJ1-1|TRBV12-5|-|-
CASGFQGYTEAFF
TGTGCTAGTGGTTTTCAGGGTTACACTGAAGCTTTCTTT
>12|TRBJ1-1|TRBV11-2|once|-
CASNLPGGGAFF
TGTGCCAGCAACCTACCGGGCGGAGGGGCTTTCTTT
>13|TRBJ1-4|TRBV18|few|-
CASSPVEGEKLFF
TGTGCCAGCTCACCAGTGGAGGGGGAAAAACTGTTTTTT
>12|TRBJ1-2|TRBV29-1|-|-
CSVEGSGKGYTF
TGCAGCGTTGAAGGGTCAGGGAAAGGCTACACCTTC
>13|TRBJ1-6|TRBV2|-|TRBD1
CARTGAPNSPLHF
TGTGCCAGAACAGGGGCTCCTAATTCACCCCTCCACTTT
>14|TRBJ2-4|TRBV5-8|-|-
CASSFRGTKNIQYF
TGTGCCAGCAGCTTCAGGGGTACCAAAAACATTCAGTACTTC
>14|TRBJ2-3|TRBV2|-|TRBD1
CARGQPEPTDTQYF
TGTGCCAGGGGACAGCCAGAGCCCACAGATACGCAGTATTTT
>13|TRBJ1-4|TRBV30|-|-
CAWRGAGAGKLFF
TGTGCCTGGAGAGGCGCAGGTGCAGGAAAACTGTTTTTT
>13|TRBJ2-1|TRBV7-2|-|TRBD2
CASSWRTRDEQFF
TGTGCCAGCAGCTGGCGGACTAGAGATGAGCAGTTCTTC
>12|TRBJ1-6|TRBV3-1/TRBV3-2|-|-
CASSRGNSPLHF
TGTGCCAGCAGCCGAGGGAATTCACCCCTCCACTTT
>15|TRBJ1-6|TRBV7-6|-|-
CASSAQGTDNSPLHF
TGTGCCAGCAGCGCGCAGGGTACCGATAATTCACCCCTCCACTTT
>15|TRBJ2-5|TRBV7-2|-|-
CASSATGTPQETQYF
TGTGCCAGCAGCGCCACCGGGACACCCCAAGAGACCCAGTACTTC
>13|TRBJ1-2|TRBV30|-|-
CAWTREGNGGYTF
TGTGCCTGGACGCGGGAGGGAAACGGAGGCTACACCTTC
>12|TRBJ2-7|TRBV10-2|-|-
CASGPGGYEQYF
TGCGCCAGCGGCCCAGGGGGGTACGAGCAGTACTTC
>13|TRBJ1-2|TRBV12-5|-|TRBD1
CASGLQGAHGYTF
TGTGCTAGTGGACTACAGGGGGCACATGGCTACACCTTC
>12|TRBJ1-2|TRBV27|-|-
CASFQYPYGYTF
TGTGCCAGTTTTCAGTATCCCTATGGCTACACCTTC
>16|TRBJ2-3|TRBV9|-|-
CASSVATQGGSDTQYF
TGTGCCAGCAGCGTAGCTACTCAGGGGGGATCAGATACGCAGTATTTT
>14|TRBJ1-3|TRBV28|few|TRBD1
CASSGDRAINTIYF
TGTGCCAGCAGTGGAGACAGGGCAATAAACACCATATATTTT
>14|TRBJ1-5|TRBV7-2|-|TRBD1
CASSPDRGLQPQHF
TGTGCCAGCAGCCCGGACAGGGGGCTTCAGCCCCAGCATTTT
>15|TRBJ1-6|TRBV2|-|-
CASRVAETVNSPLHF
TGTGCCAGCAGGGTAGCTGAGACGGTTAATTCACCCCTCCACTTT
>14|TRBJ1-2|TRBV21-1|-|-
CASSPGQPNYGYTF
TGTGCCAGCAGCCCGGGACAGCCTAACTATGGCTACACCTTC
>18|TRBJ2-1|TRBV2|-|TRBD2
CASRRGLAGGESYNEQFF
TGTGCCAGCAGGCGGGGACTAGCGGGGGGCGAATCCTACAATGAGCAGTTCTTC
>13|TRBJ1-1|TRBV30|-|-
CAWRAGGRTEAFF
TGTGCCTGGAGGGCGGGAGGGAGGACTGAAGCTTTCTTT
>15|TRBJ2-2|TRBV11-2|-|TRBD1
CASSRGTGEDGELFF
TGTGCCAGCAGCAGGGGGACAGGGGAAGACGGGGAGCTGTTTTTT
>14|TRBJ1-2|TRBV5-4|few|TRBD1
CASSLQGATYGYTF
TGTGCCAGCAGCTTGCAGGGGGCCACCTATGGCTACACCTTC
>14|TRBJ1-1|TRBV6-5|-|TRBD1
CASTGDSGNTEAFF
TGTGCCAGCACCGGGGACAGTGGGAACACTGAAGCTTTCTTT
>15|TRBJ2-3|TRBV24-1|-|TRBD2
CATSDRGGNADTQYF
TGTGCCACCAGTGACCGGGGGGGGAACGCAGATACGCAGTATTTT
>12|TRBJ1-4|TRBV28|-|-
CASRGIGQKLFF
TGTGCCAGCAGGGGCATCGGCCAAAAACTGTTTTTT
>14|TRBJ2-7|TRBV9|-|-
CASSVGGRTYEQYF
TGTGCCAGCAGCGTGGGGGGACGGACCTACGAGCAGTACTTC
>13|TRBJ1-5|TRBV2|-|-
CASSGEGVQPQHF
TGTGCCAGCAGTGGCGAAGGAGTCCAGCCCCAGCATTTT
>12|TRBJ1-1|TRBV5-4|-|-
CASSFVSSEAFF
TGTGCCAGCAGCTTCGTAAGCTCTGAAGCTTTCTTT
>13|TRBJ2-3|TRBV5-1|-|TRBD2
CASSGAITDTQYF
TGCGCCAGTAGCGGGGCGATCACAGATACGCAGTATTTT